Sequencing of this TCR beta chain was carried out in a study of blood T cell repertoires in COVID-19. Study overall: The United States, Italy and Spain supplied acute and convalescent COVID-19 samples. Sample material is recorded as cDNA or gDNA derived from T cells, B-cell-depleted T cells, or PBMCs.

Authors' methods: For nucleated cells, counts were estimated from reference gene primer amplification. The repertoire was sequenced with immunoSEQ multiplex PCR; TCRdb's copy has only in-frame clones and lacks some. Clone size and V and J calls were adopted from that table, with D and trimming inferred from the DNA. In the table there are some 170,000 clones, roughly 90% of which are singletons. The CDR3 has 13 residues. Sequenced: peripheral blood. The clonotype comes from a man in his sixties with active or convalescent COVID-19. This sequence joins TRBV21-1 and TRBJ1-1; TRBD1, as called in the table, went unchecked against the DNA. TRBV21-1 is reported as a pseudogene. In nucleotides, the CDR3 is TGTGCCAGCCTTTACGGACAGGGCCCTGAAGCTTTCTTT. As protein: CASLYGQGPEAFF.